These 3 T cell receptor beta chains originate from one sample sequenced in a study of T cells in Graves' hyperthyroidism and ophthalmopathy. RNA transcripts provided the source from which TCR beta CDR3 regions were amplified. In the first-round RT-PCR of the TCR CDR3, the HTBI primer set was used. Each CDR3 protein is one row after TCRdb ran MiXCR on the multiplex PCR reads. Among some 650,000 distinct CDR3 sequences listed, around 15% were seen once. The sequencing input was blood. These receptors originate from a woman aged 40 to 50 with Graves' ophthalmopathy.

In its sample, this clonotype was seen a few times. This chain links TRBV3-1 with TRBJ1-2; no reliable D call. Germline V gene sequence: CDR1 LGHDT, CDR2 YNNKEL (reference sequence). Trimming stripped 6 bases from V and 0 bases from J, with 11 bases between. This CDR3 is built from 14 residues. The CDR3 loop reads CASRPSQTNYGYTF. CDR3 DNA: TGTGCCAGCAGACCAAGTCAGACTAACTATGGCTACACCTTC.

Points on this clonotype: This may be a read error: a much more frequent sequence differs by one nucleotide. The rearrangement links TRBV28 to TRBJ2-2, with D tentatively TRBD1 (5 bases). Germline V gene data show CDR1 as MDHEN and CDR2 as SYDVKM. This CDR3 region has 16 residues. Trimming cost V 8 bases and J 1 base, with 17 bases left between them. CDR3 protein: CASGLLTEMNTGELFF. In DNA, the CDR3 is TGTGCCAGCGGCCTCCTGACAGAAATGAACACCGGGGAGCTGTTTTTT.

This clonotype was found once. The chain is built from TRBV28 and TRBJ1-2; the D gene is possibly TRBD1 (5 bases). The CDR3 is made up of 14 amino acids. Looked up from germline, CDR1 is MDHEN and CDR2 is SYDVKM. V lost 2 bases to trimming and J lost 7 bases, with 14 bases between them. The CDR3 DNA follows: TGTGCCAGCAGTTTAAGTGGGGGTACGGGTGGCTACACCTTC. It is translated as CASSLSGGTGGYTF.